Here is one T cell receptor (beta chain) with its context. Its target is unknown. Use of 60 Vbeta and 13 Jbeta primers characterized the PCR. The protocol was immunoSEQ multiplex PCR, while the TCRdb copy is restricted to in-frame clones and leaves out a portion. This table has 150,000 to 200,000 clones, about 80% appearing once. The data were taken from a study of cytomegalovirus exposure and HLA in healthy donors. General study findings and limits: Altogether, 150 or so TCR beta chains were recorded as cytomegalovirus-associated.

There are 17 residues in the CDR3. CDR1 and CDR2 from the germline V gene are KGHSH and LQKENI. V lost 3 bases to trimming and J lost 5 bases, with 22 bases between them. The sequenced sample consisted of PBMCs. This sequence was found in a man in his fifties in good health and CMV-seropositive. This sequence joins TRBV18 and TRBJ1-2; TRBD1 is a possible D gene (5 bases). The DNA for the CDR3 is TGTGCCAGCTCACCCACACCAGCCCCCGGACACGTTTATGGCTACACCTTC. It is translated as CASSPTPAPGHVYGYTF.